This TCR beta chain was observed in a study of shared clonotypes between healthy human individuals. Study-level information: Used for every donor were three CD4 naive, three CD4 memory, two CD8 naive and one CD8 memory plate.

Among the donors, all were Caucasian adults who lived in Nashville, Tennessee. Sequencing used immunoSEQ multiplex PCR; TCRdb keeps in-frame clones, though not all of them. Of under 2.5 million clones listed, roughly 92% were seen once; the top ten hold 0.37%. Sequenced material: naive CD4+ T cells from PBMCs. Subset described: CD45RA+ positively selected. This TCR derives from a young man in good health. Some clones in this sample may be carry-over from other donors' samples.

The CDR3 sequence: CASSPLNQAIPGNTIYF. The CDR3 nucleotides are TGTGCCAGCTCACCTTTAAACCAGGCCATCCCCGGAAACACCATATATTTT. The genes are TRBV18 and TRBJ1-3; D unclear. The V end was cut by 3 bases, the J end by 4 bases, with 19 bases between. There are 17 residues in the CDR3. Germline CDR1 and CDR2: KGHSH and LQKENI.